Following are 30 T cell receptor beta chains from one sample sequenced in a study of cytomegalovirus exposure and HLA in healthy donors. 13 Jbeta primers and 60 Vbeta primers were used for the PCR. Here immunoSEQ multiplex PCR was the method, and the copy in TCRdb shows in-frame clones only, minus some. This sample has about 190,000 clones, with roughly 80% found just once. Material: PBMCs. These receptors came from a woman in her late teens or twenties in good health and CMV-seronegative.

This chain links TRBV9 with TRBJ1-3, with D hard to call. Per germline, CDR1 SGDLS and CDR2 YYNGEE. This CDR3 has 15 residues. Trimming left V 0 bases short and J 0 bases short, with 7 bases between. DNA of the CDR3: TGTGCCAGCAGCGTAGACGGGAGCTCTGGAAACACCATATATTTT. Translation gives CASSVDGSSGNTIYF.

This clone occurred a few times. The junction differs from germline at one of its ends, possibly a read error. This sequence joins TRBV6-6 and TRBJ2-7; 8 positions agree with TRBD2. CDR1 and CDR2 (germline): MNHNY, SVGAGI (reference sequence). The CDR3 has 12 amino acids. This CDR3 is CASSPGGRRMNF. CDR3 DNA: TGTGCCAGCAGCCCGGGGGGGAGGCGGATGAACTTC.

The V gene is TRBV5-5, the J gene TRBJ2-3; TRBD2 matches at 9 bases. The V gene's germline CDR1 is SGHKS and CDR2 YYEKEE (reference sequence). The J segment lost 6 bases and the V segment lost 0 bases, leaving 17 bases of the junction unmatched. This CDR3 has 19 amino acids. The CDR3 bases are TGTGCCAGCAGCTTGGAGTCCTTCTTGAGCGGGAGGCCACCCGATACGCAGTATTTT. Encoded protein: CASSLESFLSGRPPDTQYF.

In its sample, this clone was seen a few times. The chain links TRBV5-1 to TRBJ1-2, with D possibly TRBD1 on 5 matching bases. The germline V gene has CDR1 SGHRS and CDR2 YFSETQ. Trimming left V 0 bases short and J 2 bases short, with 8 bases between. CDR3 length: 14 residues. Here the CDR3 reads CASSLVGANYGYTF. The CDR3 DNA is TGCGCCAGCAGCTTGGTTGGGGCAAACTATGGCTACACCTTC.

The CDR3 here is CASSGTGDNYNEQFF. In nucleotides, the CDR3 is TGTGCCAGCAGTGGGACAGGGGACAACTACAATGAGCAGTTCTTC. This chain connects TRBV5-4 to TRBJ2-1, with TRBD1 matching 10 bases. Unmatched junction bases numbered 5, after V lost 5 bases and J lost 3 bases. The CDR3 is 15 residues long. CDR1 is SGHNT and CDR2 is YYREEE in the germline V gene (reference sequence).

The chain couples TRBV19 to TRBJ2-3, with 10 bases matching TRBD2. Germline V gene sequence: CDR1 LNHDA, CDR2 SQIVND (reference sequence). The length of the CDR3 is 18 residues. Losses at the gene ends were 3 bases for V and 3 bases for J; bases not matched to a gene: 12. CDR3 DNA sequence: TGTGCCAGTAGTATGGGAGGGCTAGCGGGAGTGGTGACAGATACGCAGTATTTT. Its protein is CASSMGGLAGVVTDTQYF.

The genes are TRBV15 and TRBJ2-1; D not certain. CDR3 length: 14 residues. V lost 5 bases and J lost 1, with 9 bases in between. Per germline, CDR1 LNHNV and CDR2 YYDKDF (reference sequence). CDR3 loop: CATSPAGSYNEQFF. As DNA, the CDR3 is TGTGCCACCAGCCCAGCAGGTTCCTACAATGAGCAGTTCTTC.

Only a few counts were recorded for this clone. The rearrangement joins TRBV6-5 to TRBJ2-2, with no clear D. Germline V CDR1 and CDR2: MNHEY, SVGAGI. The length of the CDR3 is 14 residues. Trimming took 0 bases from V and 6 from J, leaving 8 bases between them. CDR3 sequence reads: CASSYSADSGELFF. The CDR3 DNA reads as TGTGCCAGCAGTTACTCGGCAGACTCCGGGGAGCTGTTTTTT.

In this sample, this clone turned up a few times. This chain's CDR3 is CASSAGGGETQYF. The CDR3 DNA reads as TGCGCCAGCAGTGCCGGAGGAGGGGAGACCCAGTACTTC. The chain is built from TRBV10-1 and TRBJ2-5; TRBD2 is a possible D gene (6 bases). CDR3 size: 13 residues. Germline V CDR1 and CDR2: WNHNN, SYGVQD (reference sequence). Deletions cut 4 bases from V and 5 bases from J, with 11 bases between.

This sequence joins TRBV28 and TRBJ1-2, with 10 bases lining up with TRBD1. Germline values: CDR1 MDHEN, CDR2 SYDVKM. V shed 1 base, J shed 0 bases, and the junction held 2 bases outside the gene matches. This CDR3 has 16 amino acids. This chain's CDR3 is CASSLSGTGANYGYTF. The CDR3 DNA sequence: TGTGCCAGCAGTTTATCCGGGACAGGGGCTAACTATGGCTACACCTTC.

This sequence joins TRBV6-4 and TRBJ2-7, with 10 bases aligning to TRBD1. The CDR3 contains 13 residues. The germline V gene encodes CDR1 MRHNA and CDR2 SNTAGT. V was clipped by 6 bases and J by 6 bases; unmatched bases: 5. The chain's CDR3 is CASRLTGGCEQYV. The DNA of the CDR3 is TGTGCCAGCAGGCTGACAGGGGGCTGCGAGCAGTACGTC.

V and J are TRBV9 and TRBJ1-2, with a tentative D call TRBD1 (5 bases). Trimming took off 3 bases at V and 6 bases at J, with 21 bases between the two ends. From germline, CDR1 is SGDLS and CDR2 YYNGEE. This CDR3 spans 16 amino acids. In DNA, the CDR3 is TGTGCCAGCAGCGCTCCTTATTCAGGGAGGAGGGATGGCTACACCTTC. It encodes CASSAPYSGRRDGYTF. The complete variable domain, with remaining parts taken from reference TRBV9 and TRBJ1-2, reads DSGVTQTPKHLITATGQRVTLRCSPRSGDLSVYWYQQSLDQGLQFLIQYYNGEERAKGNILERFSAQQFPDLHSELNLSSLELGDSALYFCASSAPYSGRRDGYTFGSGTRLTVV.

V and J are TRBV7-2 and TRBJ2-5, with TRBD2 matching over 13 bases. The CDR3 consists of 15 residues. Germline V gene data show CDR1 as SGHTA and CDR2 as FQGNSA. V lost 3 bases to trimming and J lost 5 bases; unmatched junction nucleotides: 3. As DNA, the CDR3 is TGTGCCAGCAGCTTGACTAGCGGGAGGACGGAGACCCAGTACTTC. It yields the protein CASSLTSGRTETQYF.

V is TRBV7-9 and J is TRBJ2-3; TRBD1 is a possible D gene (5 bases). CDR3 length: 14 amino acids. V lost 3 bases and J lost 3, with 10 bases in between. CDR1 SEHNR and CDR2 FQNEAQ come from the germline V gene (reference sequence). The CDR3 region is CASSLARETDTQYF. In nucleotides, the CDR3 is TGTGCCAGCAGCTTGGCCAGGGAAACAGATACGCAGTATTTT.

This sequence joins TRBV6-5 and TRBJ2-7; 8 nucleotides match TRBD1. The CDR3 is 15 amino acids. Trimming removed 2 bases from V and 2 bases from J; junction bases left unmatched: 5. Germline V gene data show CDR1 as MNHEY and CDR2 as SVGAGI. In nucleotides, the CDR3 is TGTGCCAGCAGTTACGGGCAGGGGGCTACCTACGAGCAGTACTTC. Its protein product is CASSYGQGATYEQYF.

The rearrangement uses TRBV27 and TRBJ2-5; 7 bases are a match to TRBD2. Germline V gives CDR1 MNHEY, CDR2 SMNVEV (reference sequence). V shed 3 bases and J 11 bases; nucleotides not matched to a gene: 9. The CDR3 has 13 amino acids. The CDR3 here is CASSLGLAGEQYF. CDR3 DNA sequence: TGTGCCAGCAGTTTGGGCCTGGCGGGGGAGCAGTACTTC.

This chain joins TRBV19 and TRBJ2-5; D ambiguous. CDR1 and CDR2 (germline): LNHDA, SQIVND (reference sequence). The CDR3 covers 13 residues. V lost 6 bases to trimming and J lost 5 bases, with 13 bases between them. The DNA for the CDR3 is TGTGCCAGTAGATCACCCCTGAGGGAGACCCAGTACTTC. It yields the protein CASRSPLRETQYF.

This clone was recorded only once. The chain combines TRBV28 with TRBJ2-5; unclear D gene. V gave up 6 bases and J gave up 1 base, with 15 bases separating them. Germline loops: CDR1 MDHEN, CDR2 SYDVKM. The CDR3 totals 15 residues. The CDR3 sequence is CASSSFVDSQETQYF. CDR3 nucleotides: TGTGCCAGCAGCTCCTTTGTCGACTCCCAAGAGACCCAGTACTTC.

Of note for this clone: The identical CDR3 is also encoded by other nucleotide sequences in the sample. The V call is TRBV28, the J call TRBJ1-2; possibly TRBD1 for D (6 bases). V was clipped by 3 bases and J by 3 bases, with 11 bases between them. The CDR3 runs to 14 residues. Germline CDR1 and CDR2: MDHEN and SYDVKM. Here the CDR3 reads CASSFLQGYYGYTF. The CDR3 DNA follows: TGTGCCAGCAGTTTTCTCCAGGGGTACTATGGCTACACCTTC.

The genes are TRBV28 and TRBJ1-4, with 7 bases matching TRBD1. Germline V CDR1 and CDR2: MDHEN, SYDVKM. Losses at the gene ends were 6 bases for V and 4 bases for J; bases not matched to a gene: 5. The CDR3 extends over 14 amino acids. The CDR3 DNA sequence: TGTGCCAGCAGGGGGGACAGAGTTAATGAAAAACTGTTTTTT. Amino acids: CASRGDRVNEKLFF. Full variable domain (rest looked up from reference TRBV28 and TRBJ1-4): DVKVTQSSRYLVKRTGEKVFLECVQDMDHENMFWYRQDPGLGLRLIYFSYDVKMKEKGDIPEGYSVSREKKERFSLILESASTNQTSMYLCASRGDRVNEKLFFGSGTQLSVL.

This clone occurred a few times. This chain uses TRBV6-5 with TRBJ1-5; 8 bases match TRBD1. V was pared by 6 bases and J by 3 bases, with 4 bases of the junction left unmatched. CDR3 length: 14 residues. Per germline, CDR1 MNHEY and CDR2 SVGAGI. This CDR3 reads CASRGQGFNQPQHF. In DNA, the CDR3 is TGTGCCAGCAGAGGACAGGGCTTCAATCAGCCCCAGCATTTT.

This chain links TRBV29-1 with TRBJ2-7; 8 bases match TRBD1. Trimming removed 6 bases from V and 7 bases from J; junction bases left unmatched: 8. Germline CDR1 SQVTM, CDR2 ANQGSEA. This CDR3 spans 12 amino acids. CDR3 bases: TGCAGCGTCGACTGGACAGGGTCTGAGCAGTACTTC. It yields the protein CSVDWTGSEQYF.

This clone was counted a few times. J is TRBJ1-4 and V is TRBV28, with 7 bases matching TRBD1. There are 16 residues in the CDR3. The V segment lost 4 bases and the J segment 5 bases; nucleotides outside the gene matches: 10. Germline CDR1 reads MDHEN; CDR2 reads SYDVKM. The CDR3 sequence is CASSSPRGQRNEKLFF. The CDR3 region has the DNA TGTGCCAGCAGTTCTCCCAGGGGACAGAGGAATGAAAAACTGTTTTTT. Filled out from reference TRBV28 and TRBJ1-4, the complete variable domain reads DVKVTQSSRYLVKRTGEKVFLECVQDMDHENMFWYRQDPGLGLRLIYFSYDVKMKEKGDIPEGYSVSREKKERFSLILESASTNQTSMYLCASSSPRGQRNEKLFFGSGTQLSVL.

This clone was counted between two and nine times. V gene TRBV6-6 combines with J gene TRBJ1-4; D possibly corresponds to TRBD1 (5 bases). Trimming shortened V by 3 bases and J by 7 bases, and 15 bases separated the two germline ends. CDR3 length equals 15 residues. The germline CDR1 and CDR2 sequences are MNHNY and SVGAGI (reference sequence). CDR3 residues: CASSYGEGRSEKLFF. The CDR3 DNA is TGTGCCAGCAGTTATGGTGAGGGGAGGAGTGAAAAACTGTTTTTT.

In DNA, the CDR3 is TGCAGCGTGGGGGGTCTGCTAAAAAACATTCAGTACTTC. It specifies CSVGGLLKNIQYF. The genes are TRBV29-1 and TRBJ2-4; perhaps TRBD2 as D (6 bases). Trimming left V 6 bases short and J 4 bases short, with 13 bases between. This CDR3 spans 13 amino acids. The germline CDR1 and CDR2 sequences are SQVTM and ANQGSEA.

CDR3 loop: CASRTSGIAYNEQFF. The CDR3 bases are TGTGCCAGTAGGACTAGCGGGATAGCCTACAATGAGCAGTTCTTC. The genes are TRBV19 and TRBJ2-1; 11 bases map to TRBD2. Germline values: CDR1 LNHDA, CDR2 SQIVND (reference sequence). The trim removed 6 bases at V and 2 bases at J, leaving 3 bases unmatched. The CDR3 spans 15 residues.

This clone has just one count. The V call is TRBV7-2, the J call TRBJ2-5; D is uncertain. V gave up 6 bases and J gave up 2 bases, with 7 bases separating them. The CDR3 runs 12 residues. Germline V CDR1 and CDR2: SGHTA, FQGNSA. CDR3 in DNA: TGTGCCAGCAGTCCAGGACAAGAGACCCAGTACTTC. As protein: CASSPGQETQYF.

This clone was seen many times. This rearrangement joins TRBV29-1 to TRBJ1-5; 7 positions match TRBD1. There are 18 residues in the CDR3. V was clipped by 5 bases and J by 2 bases; unmatched bases: 18. Germline lookup yields CDR1 SQVTM and CDR2 ANQGSEA. The CDR3 sequence is CSVQYREGAGVGNQPQHF. CDR3 in DNA: TGCAGCGTTCAGTATCGGGAGGGGGCGGGGGTGGGCAATCAGCCCCAGCATTTT.

The V and J genes are TRBV21-1 and TRBJ2-2; the table names TRBD2, a call not compared with the DNA. TRBV21-1 is deemed a pseudogene. The CDR3 sequence is 17 residues long. CDR3 DNA: TGTGCCATTCCGCAACCAAGGACTAGCGGGAGGATCGGGGAGCTGTTTTTT. Translated: CAIPQPRTSGRIGELFF.

The rearrangement links TRBV5-4 to TRBJ1-2, with no clear D. CDR1 SGHNT and CDR2 YYREEE come from the germline V gene (reference sequence). CDR3 size: 14 residues. Trimming took 3 bases from V and 5 from J, leaving 14 bases between them. The CDR3 region has the DNA TGTGCCAGCAGCTCCGGGAGGACCGTTTATGGCTACACCTTC. Protein product: CASSSGRTVYGYTF.